These T cell receptor beta chains were read from a single sample in a study of shared clonotypes between healthy human individuals. The table came from immunoSEQ multiplex PCR; TCRdb's copy has only in-frame clones and leaves some out. This sample has about half a million clones, with more than 75% found just once. The sample consisted of PBMCs. These receptors were obtained from a woman in her forties in good health. Some clones in this sample may be carry-over from other donors' samples. Each CDR3 is given with its conserved first and last residue. A D gene is named only where the DNA matches it firmly. Not every row has a clone size; where given, it reads once, few, many or a size class.

CDR3aa: CASSFESSYEQYF
CDR3nt: TGTGCCAGCAGCTTTGAGAGCTCCTACGAGCAGTACTTC
v_gene: TRBV5-6
len: 13
d_gene: -
abundance: once
j_gene: TRBJ2-7

CDR3aa: CASSEWAAYSNQPQHF
CDR3nt: TGTGCCAGCAGTGAATGGGCAGCCTATAGCAATCAGCCCCAGCATTTT
v_gene: TRBV6-1
len: 16
d_gene: -
abundance: -
j_gene: TRBJ1-5

CDR3aa: CASSPTVGYEQYF
CDR3nt: TGTGCCAGCAGCCCCACGGTAGGCTACGAGCAGTACTTC
v_gene: TRBV7-6
len: 13
d_gene: -
abundance: -
j_gene: TRBJ2-7

CDR3aa: CSAGWGQGAYEQYF
CDR3nt: TGCAGCGCTGGGTGGGGACAGGGGGCTTACGAGCAGTACTTC
v_gene: TRBV29-1
len: 14
d_gene: TRBD1
abundance: few
j_gene: TRBJ2-7

CDR3aa: CASSITSITDTQYF
CDR3nt: TGTGCCAGTAGTATAACTAGCATCACAGATACGCAGTATTTT
v_gene: TRBV19
len: 14
d_gene: -
abundance: -
j_gene: TRBJ2-3

CDR3aa: CASSIGGQYTGELFF
CDR3nt: TGTGCCAGTAGTATTGGGGGACAGTACACCGGGGAGCTGTTTTTT
v_gene: TRBV19
len: 15
d_gene: TRBD1
abundance: -
j_gene: TRBJ2-2

CDR3aa: CASSLEPAGTYEQYF
CDR3nt: TGCGCCAGCAGCTTGGAACCCGCCGGTACCTACGAGCAGTACTTC
v_gene: TRBV5-1
len: 15
d_gene: -
abundance: -
j_gene: TRBJ2-7

CDR3aa: CASSPQQGVYEQYF
CDR3nt: TGTGCCAGCTCACCGCAACAGGGGGTTTACGAGCAGTACTTC
v_gene: TRBV18
len: 14
d_gene: TRBD1
abundance: -
j_gene: TRBJ2-7

CDR3aa: CASRTTGGNYGYTF
CDR3nt: TGTGCCAGCAGGACGACAGGGGGAAACTATGGCTACACCTTC
v_gene: TRBV27
len: 14
d_gene: TRBD1
abundance: -
j_gene: TRBJ1-2

CDR3aa: CSGSIRSYEQFF
CDR3nt: TGCAGCGGTTCTATCAGGAGTTATGAGCAGTTCTTC
v_gene: TRBV29-1
len: 12
d_gene: -
abundance: -
j_gene: TRBJ2-1